These 20 T cell receptor beta chains were all obtained from the same sample, sequenced in a study of synovial regulatory T cells in juvenile arthritis (dated by TCRdb to between 2014 and 2017). Libraries were made using the immunoSEQ multiplex PCR assay. TCRdb carries this immuneACCESS record with in-frame sequences only. Its versions omit some clonotypes, under half of them owing to an unresolved V gene in the studies checked, with the rest unexplained. The sample's table lists a count of roughly 9,900 clones. Clones ranked in the top ten supply 0.8% to 1% of the sample. Sequenced material: Treg cells from blood. The cell subset or site tag for this specimen amounts to: remaining (HLA-DR-negative) circulating blood Treg cells. The receptors originated from a donor under 30 with juvenile idiopathic arthritis.

The genes are TRBV7-3 and TRBJ2-2; the D call from TCRdb, TRBD1, cannot be confirmed without DNA. CDR1 and CDR2 from the germline V gene are SGHTA and FQGTGA. This CDR3 spans 16 amino acids. The entry carries no DNA sequence. This chain's CDR3 is CASSPSVGQKTGELFF. The entire variable domain, with the rest obtained from reference TRBV7-3 and TRBJ2-2, is as follows: GAGVSQTPSNKVTEKGKYVELRCDPISGHTALYWYRQSLGQGPEFLIYFQGTGAADDSGLPNDRFFAVRPEGSVSTLKIQRTERGDSAVYLCASSPSVGQKTGELFFGEGSRLTVL.

Judged by frequency, this clone is medium-sized. The genes are TRBV4-3 and TRBJ1-4; TCRdb names TRBD1, which stays unverified in the absence of DNA. Germline CDR1 reads LGHNA; CDR2 reads YSLEER. The CDR3 length is 15 residues. DNA is not recorded here. The CDR3 loop reads CASSLNPGGVERLFF.

The chain carries TRBV28 and TRBJ2-7; the D gene TCRdb calls, TRBD2, cannot be checked with no DNA. This CDR3 has 11 residues. No DNA has been recorded. Germline V gene sequence: CDR1 MDHEN, CDR2 SYDVKM. The CDR3 loop reads CASGRFYEQYF.

The chain carries TRBV5-1 and TRBJ2-7; TCRdb's assignment of TRBD2 cannot be checked, as there is no DNA. CDR3 length: 15 residues. No coding sequence is recorded. The germline V gene has CDR1 SGHRS and CDR2 YFSETQ. CDR3 sequence reads: CASSLAGGTPYEQYF.

The rearrangement joins TRBV19 to TRBJ2-7; there is no DNA to check the TCRdb D call of TRBD2. The germline CDR1 and CDR2 sequences are LNHDA and SQIVND (reference sequence). CDR3 length: 12 residues. The nucleotide record is missing. CDR3 protein: CASSLVANEQYF.

CDR3 region: CASSSSGTSGMRGEQFF. This sequence joins TRBV7-9 and TRBJ2-1; there is no DNA to check the TCRdb D call of TRBD2. Germline V lookup: CDR1 SEHNR, CDR2 FQNEAQ (reference sequence). This CDR3 is 17 amino acids long. No DNA is listed.

The chain is built from TRBV7-9 and TRBJ1-6. CDR3 length: 11 amino acids. The protein alone is recorded here. CDR1 is SEHNR and CDR2 is FQNEAQ in the germline V gene (reference sequence). The CDR3 loop reads CASSSDSPLHF.

The rearrangement uses TRBV27 and TRBJ1-6. This CDR3 is built from 14 residues. The record lacks a DNA sequence. Germline CDR1 reads MNHEY; CDR2 reads SMNVEV (reference sequence). CDR3 sequence: CASSSHRVGSPLHF.

This chain connects TRBV10-3 to TRBJ2-2. Germline CDR1 ENHRY, CDR2 SYGVKD. The CDR3 length is 12 residues. Only the protein is available. The CDR3: CAVLVNTGELFF.

This clone ranks as medium-sized in terms of frequency. This sequence joins TRBV6-5 and TRBJ1-6. Per the germline V gene, CDR1 is MNHEY and CDR2 is SVGAGI. The CDR3 contains 12 residues. The protein alone is recorded here. CDR3 in amino acids: CASRHGIAPLHF.

The V gene is TRBV19, the J gene TRBJ2-3; TCRdb's D gene call, TRBD2, goes unchecked for lack of DNA. CDR1 LNHDA and CDR2 SQIVND come from the germline V gene (reference sequence). This CDR3 contains 13 residues. The coding DNA is unavailable. The CDR3 loop is CASSIPSGYTQYF. Full variable domain (missing parts from reference TRBV19 and TRBJ2-3): DGGITQSPKYLFRKEGQNVTLSCEQNLNHDAMYWYRQDPGQGLRLIYYSQIVNDFQKGDIAEGYSVSREKKESFPLTVTSAQKNPTAFYLCASSIPSGYTQYFGPGTRLTVL.

The chain has TRBV2 and TRBJ1-5. Germline assignment: CDR1 SNHLY and CDR2 FYNNEI. The CDR3 is 11 amino acids. Nucleotide data are not available. The CDR3 region is CASSYPGPQHF.

The chain uses TRBV5-4 and TRBJ1-2; the D gene TCRdb calls, TRBD1, cannot be checked with no DNA. Per the germline V gene, CDR1 is SGHNT and CDR2 is YYREEE (reference sequence). The CDR3 totals 16 residues. No DNA was logged. CDR3 residues: CASSLAKGQGAHGYTF.

The chain has TRBV5-1 and TRBJ2-2. The CDR3 contains 13 residues. Only the protein is available. Germline V gene lookup returns CDR1 SGHRS and CDR2 YFSETQ. The CDR3 protein is CASSLARSGELFF.

CDR3 protein: CASSPSGALSYNEQFF. The chain recombines TRBV7-9 with TRBJ2-1; TCRdb proposes TRBD2, but this gene call is untestable without DNA. Germline CDR1 is SEHNR and CDR2 is FQNEAQ (reference sequence). This CDR3 spans 16 amino acids. DNA is not recorded here.

V is TRBV9 and J is TRBJ2-3. CDR1 is SGDLS, CDR2 YYNGEE, per germline. There are 13 residues in the CDR3. No DNA is recorded. The CDR3 reads CASSVGTVDTQYF.

The chain couples TRBV10-3 to TRBJ1-1; with no DNA, the TCRdb D assignment of TRBD1 cannot be verified. Germline V CDR1 and CDR2: ENHRY, SYGVKD. The CDR3 extends over 13 amino acids. The nucleotide record is missing. CDR3 in amino acids: CAIREGQGAEAFF.

The chain joins TRBV4-1 to TRBJ2-7; the TRBD1 assignment by TCRdb is unverifiable without DNA. This CDR3 spans 17 amino acids. The entry carries no DNA sequence. Per germline, CDR1 MGHRA and CDR2 YSYEKL. CDR3 loop: CASSRMQQGAASYEQYF.

V is TRBV6-1 and J is TRBJ2-2; TCRdb's D call of TRBD2 is untestable without DNA. The germline gives CDR1 MNHNS, CDR2 SASEGT. There are 15 residues in the CDR3. DNA was not recorded. The CDR3 here is CASSGLGSNTGELFF.

This chain joins TRBV6-5 and TRBJ1-2; TCRdb names TRBD1, which stays unverified in the absence of DNA. The CDR3 totals 14 residues. The coding DNA is unavailable. Germline V CDR1 and CDR2: MNHEY, SVGAGI. CDR3 in amino acids: CASSYRTGPQGYTF.